What follows is one T cell receptor (beta chain) and its context. Germline CDR1 reads KGHDR; CDR2 reads SFDVKD. Trimming removed 8 bases from V and 3 bases from J; junction bases left unmatched: 8. The CDR3 is 16 residues long. These data belong to a study of blood T cell repertoires in COVID-19. Study-level background: COVID-19 samples collected from the United States, Italy and Spain covered acute and convalescent phases.

As handled by the study authors: Scientists estimated how many nucleated cells there were by amplifying reference gene primers. The table came from immunoSEQ multiplex PCR; TCRdb's copy has only in-frame clones and leaves some out. That table supplies the V and J calls and clone size; D and trimming were determined from the DNA. Altogether about 150,000 clones are present, 80% to 90% being singletons, with the ten largest covering around 2.9%. The chain joins TRBV24-1 to TRBJ2-2; TRBD1 matches 10 bases. The sequencing input was peripheral blood. The TCR was taken from a woman aged 60-75 years with active COVID-19. The CDR3 DNA sequence: TGTGCCACCACCCCGGGACAGGGGCTATACACCGGGGAGCTGTTTTTT. Its protein is CATTPGQGLYTGELFF.